The 30 T cell receptor beta chains in this list originate from one sample, sequenced in a study of T cell responses to AZD1222 COVID-19 vaccine. Here immunoSEQ multiplex PCR was the method, and the copy in TCRdb shows in-frame clones only, minus some. The table records about 180,000 clones, around 88% of them present only once. Sample: peripheral blood, taken on day 0 of AZD1222 vaccination. The receptors derive from an adult in good health.

This chain connects TRBV11-2 to TRBJ1-2; D uncertain. V dropped 5 bases and J dropped 4 bases, with 11 bases sitting between them. Germline CDR1 reads SGHAT; CDR2 reads FQNNGV. The CDR3 loop spans 13 amino acids. The CDR3 reads CASSPAGIYGYTF. The DNA of the CDR3 is TGTGCCAGCAGCCCGGCCGGGATCTATGGCTACACCTTC.

Comments on this clone: At the DNA level, this CDR3 is encoded by other sequences in the same sample as well. V usage is TRBV9 and J usage is TRBJ2-2; D is unclear. From germline, CDR1 is SGDLS and CDR2 YYNGEE. V lost 4 bases, J lost 1 base, and 2 bases lay in between. This CDR3 has 12 amino acids. In DNA form, the CDR3 reads TGTGCCAGCAGCCTGAACACCGGGGAGCTGTTTTTT. Its translation: CASSLNTGELFF.

The chain links TRBV6-5 to TRBJ1-6; 8 bases match TRBD1. Germline loops: CDR1 MNHEY, CDR2 SVGAGI. This CDR3 contains 13 residues. The trim removed 6 bases at V and 8 bases at J, leaving 3 bases unmatched. The CDR3: CASSPDRDSPLHF. The CDR3 DNA reads as TGTGCCAGCAGCCCGGACAGGGATTCACCCCTCCACTTT.

This clone was observed a single time. V and J are TRBV5-1 and TRBJ1-1; perhaps TRBD1 as D (6 bases). Germline-derived CDR1 and CDR2 are SGHRS and YFSETQ. Trimming cost V 1 base and J 4 bases, with 11 bases left between them. The CDR3 loop spans 14 amino acids. The CDR3 loop is CASSLQGMTTEAFF. CDR3 sequence (DNA): TGCGCCAGCAGCTTGCAGGGGATGACCACTGAAGCTTTCTTT.

The V and J genes are TRBV19 and TRBJ2-5; the D gene could be TRBD1 or TRBD2 (5 bases each). The CDR3 spans 16 residues. Germline V gives CDR1 LNHDA, CDR2 SQIVND (reference sequence). V shed 3 bases and J shed 4 bases, with 18 bases lying between them. CDR3 sequence (DNA): TGTGCCAGTAGTATTTGGTCGGGGCAGGTTGGAGAGACCCAGTACTTC. Encoded protein: CASSIWSGQVGETQYF.

The J gene is TRBJ2-6, the V gene TRBV25-1; 8 bases match TRBD1. Germline-derived CDR1 and CDR2 are MGHDK and SYGVNS. The CDR3 spans 18 residues. J was trimmed by 0 bases and V by 6 bases; bases with no gene match: 10. The CDR3, as DNA: TGTGCCAGCAGCCAACCAGGGGGCTCGACCTCTGGGGCCAACGTCCTGACTTTC. The encoded protein is CASSQPGGSTSGANVLTF. The whole variable domain, filled in from reference TRBV25-1 and TRBJ2-6, reads EADIYQTPRYLVIGTGKKITLECSQTMGHDKMYWYQQDPGMELHLIHYSYGVNSTEKGDLSSESTVSRIRTEHFPLTLESARPSHTSQYLCASSQPGGSTSGANVLTFGAGSRLTVL.

The chain recombines TRBV4-3 with TRBJ1-6; D unclear. Trimming left V 4 bases short and J 7 bases short, with 11 bases between. In germline, CDR1 is LGHNA, CDR2 YSLEER. The length of the CDR3 is 14 residues. The CDR3 coding sequence is TGCGCCAGCAGCCTTGAGGTCAGGAATTCACCCCTCCACTTT. Translation: CASSLEVRNSPLHF.

V gene TRBV4-1 combines with J gene TRBJ1-5, with D possibly TRBD1 on 6 matching bases. This CDR3 has 18 amino acids. Germline V gene data show CDR1 as MGHRA and CDR2 as YSYEKL. V lost 0 bases and J 1 base, leaving 16 bases between the germline ends. The CDR3: CASSQDRGGIVSNQPQHF. CDR3 DNA: TGCGCCAGCAGCCAAGATAGAGGGGGGATCGTAAGCAATCAGCCCCAGCATTTT.

V and J are TRBV5-6 and TRBJ1-1; unclear D gene. The CDR3 contains 13 residues. The germline V gene encodes CDR1 SGHDT and CDR2 YYEEEE. V lost 2 bases, J lost 2 bases, and 7 bases lay in between. The CDR3 spells CASSFGSNTEAFF. Written as DNA, the CDR3 is TGTGCCAGCAGCTTTGGCAGCAACACTGAAGCTTTCTTT.

The chain combines TRBV9 with TRBJ1-3, with D possibly being TRBD1 (6 bases). Germline CDR1 is SGDLS and CDR2 is YYNGEE. The V end lost 4 bases, the J end lost 4 bases, and 12 bases lay between the germline ends. The CDR3 extends over 14 amino acids. CDR3 sequence (DNA): TGTGCCAGCAGCCTGGACAGTGAGGGAAACACCATATATTTT. Its protein is CASSLDSEGNTIYF.

V usage is TRBV3-1 (or the pseudogene TRBV3-2) and J usage is TRBJ1-6; D perhaps matches TRBD1 (6 bases). This CDR3 is 13 amino acids long. V was clipped by 4 bases and J by 7 bases, with 8 bases between them. Per the germline V gene, CDR1 is LGHDT and CDR2 is YNNKEL (reference sequence). The CDR3 sequence is CASSLQGNSPLHF. CDR3 coding DNA: TGTGCCAGCAGCCTCCAGGGGAATTCACCCCTCCACTTT.

This sequence joins TRBV19 and TRBJ1-2; no clear D. V was pared by 2 bases and J by 3 bases, with 16 bases between. The CDR3 runs 16 residues. From germline, CDR1 is LNHDA and CDR2 SQIVND (reference sequence). The CDR3 here is CASSITLLPVDYGYTF. The CDR3 DNA follows: TGTGCCAGTAGTATAACCCTCCTCCCGGTAGACTATGGCTACACCTTC. Based on the CDR3 plus reference TRBV19 and TRBJ1-2, the full variable domain is DGGITQSPKYLFRKEGQNVTLSCEQNLNHDAMYWYRQDPGQGLRLIYYSQIVNDFQKGDIAEGYSVSREKKESFPLTVTSAQKNPTAFYLCASSITLLPVDYGYTFGSGTRLTVV.

The CDR3 here is CASSPRWSNQPQHF. The CDR3 DNA is TGTGCCAGCAGCCCAAGGTGGAGCAATCAGCCCCAGCATTTT. V gene TRBV11-3 combines with J gene TRBJ1-5; the D is unclear. V gave up 5 bases and J gave up 1 base, with 9 bases separating them. CDR3 length: 14 amino acids. Germline V gene data show CDR1 as SGHNT and CDR2 as YENEEA.

The chain is built from TRBV7-9 and TRBJ2-7, with a weak D call TRBD2 (6 bases). Trimming left V 0 bases short and J 2 bases short, with 17 bases between. This CDR3 has 17 amino acids. CDR1 and CDR2 (germline): SEHNR, FQNEAQ (reference sequence). CDR3 sequence reads: CASSLAAGLLGAYEQYF. The CDR3 nucleotides are TGTGCCAGCAGCTTAGCCGCGGGACTCCTCGGAGCCTACGAGCAGTACTTC.

The chain carries TRBV6-5 and TRBJ1-6; 7 bases map to TRBD1. Germline CDR1 reads MNHEY; CDR2 reads SVGAGI. The V and J ends lost 2 bases and 8 bases, in that order; junction bases with no gene match: 9. The CDR3 runs to 16 residues. The CDR3 coding sequence is TGTGCCAGCAGTTACACAGGGACAGCTGAAGATTCACCCCTCCACTTT. This translates into CASSYTGTAEDSPLHF.

The rearrangement joins TRBV6-5 to TRBJ1-3; D call uncertain. Trimming shortened V by 2 bases and J by 3 bases, and 14 bases separated the two germline ends. The length of the CDR3 is 16 residues. CDR1 MNHEY and CDR2 SVGAGI come from the germline V gene. The CDR3 sequence: CASSYRGVLGGNTIYF. CDR3 nucleotides: TGTGCCAGCAGTTACCGGGGAGTACTTGGTGGAAACACCATATATTTT.

The chain is built from TRBV12-3 or TRBV12-4 and TRBJ2-1; D gene unclear. The CDR3 sequence is 13 residues long. The V end lost 6 bases, the J end lost 10 bases, and 16 bases lay between the germline ends. CDR3 sequence: CASSRGRLGEQFF. As DNA, the CDR3 is TGTGCCAGCAGCCGAGGACGCCTTGGGGAGCAGTTCTTC.

The table lists this clone with a count of one. The chain carries TRBV20-1 and TRBJ1-1; the D is unclear. V dropped 6 bases and J dropped 10 bases, with 15 bases sitting between them. The germline V gene encodes CDR1 DFQATT and CDR2 SNEGSKA (reference sequence). The length of the CDR3 is 11 residues. The CDR3 nucleotides read TGCAGTGCCCTGTACACCATAGGAGCTTTCTTT. The encoded protein is CSALYTIGAFF.

The CDR3 DNA sequence: TGTGCCAGCAGCTACCCCAACAGGGGGTACACTGAAGCTTTCTTT. Translation: CASSYPNRGYTEAFF. The chain is built from TRBV7-9 and TRBJ1-1, with TRBD1 matching 8 bases. The CDR3 is made up of 15 amino acids. Per the germline V gene, CDR1 is SEHNR and CDR2 is FQNEAQ (reference sequence). V shed 4 bases, J shed 3 bases, and the junction held 7 bases outside the gene matches. Based on the CDR3 plus reference TRBV7-9 and TRBJ1-1, the full variable domain is DTGVSQNPRHKITKRGQNVTFRCDPISEHNRLYWYRQTLGQGPEFLTYFQNEAQLEKSRLLSDRFSAERPKGSFSTLEIQRTEQGDSAMYLCASSYPNRGYTEAFFGQGTRLTVV.

The V and J genes are TRBV6-5 and TRBJ2-1; D remains ambiguous. Per the germline V gene, CDR1 is MNHEY and CDR2 is SVGAGI. Deletions cut 4 bases from V and 10 bases from J, with 20 bases between. The CDR3 totals 15 residues. The CDR3 spells CASSFSSRPTVEQFF. DNA of the CDR3: TGTGCCAGCAGTTTCTCCTCGAGGCCAACCGTGGAGCAGTTCTTC.

V and J are TRBV10-1 and TRBJ2-5, with 7 bases matching TRBD1. The junction had 8 bases not matched to a gene; V was cut back by 5 bases and J by 5 bases. The germline gives CDR1 WNHNN, CDR2 SYGVQD (reference sequence). The CDR3 spans 14 residues. The CDR3 sequence is CASSPDRFGETQYF. CDR3 DNA: TGCGCCAGCAGTCCGGACAGGTTTGGCGAGACCCAGTACTTC.

A few counts support this clone. The chain combines TRBV5-4 with TRBJ1-1; no clear D. The ends were cut back, 0 bases at V and 0 bases at J, with 6 bases in the middle. The germline CDR1 and CDR2 sequences are SGHNT and YYREEE (reference sequence). The CDR3 sequence is 14 residues long. CDR3 sequence (DNA): TGTGCCAGCAGCTTGGGGCAGATGAACACTGAAGCTTTCTTT. Protein sequence: CASSLGQMNTEAFF.

CDR3 residues: CASRASSSSYNEQFF. Written as DNA, the CDR3 is TGTGCCAGTAGGGCTAGCAGTAGCTCCTACAATGAGCAGTTCTTC. This chain connects TRBV19 to TRBJ2-1, with a possible D match to TRBD2 (5 bases). In germline, CDR1 is LNHDA, CDR2 SQIVND (reference sequence). The CDR3 contains 15 residues. The germline V and J ends were trimmed by 6 bases and 0 bases, with 12 bases remaining between them. The complete variable domain, with remaining parts taken from reference TRBV19 and TRBJ2-1, reads DGGITQSPKYLFRKEGQNVTLSCEQNLNHDAMYWYRQDPGQGLRLIYYSQIVNDFQKGDIAEGYSVSREKKESFPLTVTSAQKNPTAFYLCASRASSSSYNEQFFGPGTRLTVL.

V usage is TRBV11-2 and J usage is TRBJ2-3; the match to TRBD2 covers 7 bases. The J segment lost 5 bases and the V segment lost 3 bases, leaving 5 bases of the junction unmatched. Germline CDR1 SGHAT, CDR2 FQNNGV. This CDR3 has 14 amino acids. The CDR3 sequence: CASSFGLAEDTQYF. The CDR3 nucleotides read TGTGCCAGCAGCTTTGGGCTAGCGGAAGATACGCAGTATTTT.

V gene TRBV24-1 combines with J gene TRBJ2-7; possibly TRBD1 or TRBD2 for D (5 bases each). CDR3 length: 13 amino acids. Germline lookup yields CDR1 KGHDR and CDR2 SFDVKD. V lost 5 bases and J 5 bases, leaving 12 bases between the germline ends. The CDR3 DNA reads TGTGCCACCAGTGCCGGGACCACTGACGAGCAGTACTTC. This gives the protein CATSAGTTDEQYF.

About this clone: One junction end disagrees with the germline gene, perhaps due to a read error. This chain uses TRBV13 with TRBJ1-1; the D gene is possibly TRBD1 (5 bases). Germline CDR1 reads PRHDT; CDR2 reads FYEKMQ (reference sequence). CDR3 length: 12 amino acids. The chain's CDR3 is CASSPRARSFTF. In DNA form, the CDR3 reads TGTGCCAGCAGCCCCAGGGCCCGAAGCTTTACTTTT.

This clone was detected once. The chain has TRBV9 and TRBJ2-3; 8 nucleotides align to TRBD2. The CDR3 is made up of 17 amino acids. The germline CDR1 and CDR2 sequences are SGDLS and YYNGEE. V lost 0 bases to trimming and J lost 4 bases; unmatched junction nucleotides: 10. CDR3 residues: CASSVATTSEGPDTQYF. DNA of the CDR3: TGTGCCAGCAGCGTAGCTACGACTAGCGAGGGCCCAGATACGCAGTATTTT.

V gene TRBV11-2 combines with J gene TRBJ2-5, with 10 bases aligning to TRBD2. J lost 4 bases, V lost 2 bases, and 1 base had no gene match. The CDR3 runs to 14 residues. CDR1 is SGHAT, CDR2 FQNNGV, per germline. This CDR3 reads CASSLLAGVETQYF. CDR3 nucleotide sequence: TGTGCCAGCAGCTTACTAGCGGGAGTAGAGACCCAGTACTTC.

This chain joins TRBV24-1 and TRBJ2-1; D is ambiguous. V gave up 8 bases and J gave up 8 bases, with 15 bases separating them. CDR3 size: 13 residues. The germline V gene has CDR1 KGHDR and CDR2 SFDVKD. This CDR3 is CATTAPITDEQFF. The CDR3 region has the DNA TGTGCCACCACGGCACCGATAACGGATGAGCAGTTCTTC.

CDR3 nucleotide sequence: TGTGCCAGCACTCCGGGGGGGACCAAGACCCAGTACTTC. Translated: CASTPGGTKTQYF. V is TRBV6-5 and J is TRBJ2-5, with 8 bases matching TRBD2. CDR1 MNHEY and CDR2 SVGAGI come from the germline V gene. V gave up 7 bases and J gave up 6 bases; unmatched junction bases: 7. The CDR3 spans 13 residues.